This TCR beta chain comes out of a study of blood T cell repertoires in COVID-19. Study-level background: Acute-phase and convalescent COVID-19 samples originated in the United States, Italy and Spain.

V lost 5 bases, J lost 2 bases, and 15 bases lay in between. The V gene's germline CDR1 is ENHRY and CDR2 SYGVKD. This CDR3 has 15 amino acids. As originally analysed: Using reference gene primer amplification, nucleated cell counts were estimated. TCRdb keeps only in-frame clones here, not all; method: immunoSEQ multiplex PCR. V, J and clone size are those of that table, while D and trimming were read from the DNA. This table has approximately 210,000 clones, roughly nine tenths appearing once. The receptor was derived from a woman between 70 and 85 years old with acute or convalescent COVID-19. This chain connects TRBV10-3 to TRBJ1-1; weak D call: TRBD1 (6 bases). The sequencing sample was made of peripheral blood. The CDR3 nucleotides are TGTGCCATCAGTCAGGGGCGCGCGATTAACACTGAAGCTTTCTTT. This codes for CAISQGRAINTEAFF.